This T cell receptor (beta chain) was sequenced for a study of blood T cell repertoires in COVID-19. Germline-derived CDR1 and CDR2 are WSHSY and SAAADI. The CDR3 runs 13 residues. V was cut by 6 bases and J by 3 bases, with 12 bases left in between. Original processing notes: Reference gene primers were amplified, and this amplification served to estimate nucleated cell counts. The protocol was immunoSEQ multiplex PCR, while the TCRdb copy is restricted to in-frame clones and leaves out a portion. V and J calls and clone size are as listed in that table; D and trimming were resolved from the DNA. The sample gives about 260,000 clones, 85% to 90% of which show up once; 1.5% is in the top ten.

The J gene is TRBJ2-7, the V gene TRBV10-2; a possible D gene is TRBD2 (6 bases). The sequenced sample consisted of peripheral blood. This clonotype originated in a woman aged 35 to 49 who had recovered from COVID-19. Here the CDR3 DNA reads TGCGCCAGCAGAGGGGACTCCAACTACGAGCAGTACTTC. This codes for CASRGDSNYEQYF.